Below are 24 T cell receptor beta chains sequenced from a single sample in a study of blood T cell repertoires in COVID-19. Repertoires were generated with immunoSEQ multiplex PCR, while TCRdb's copy carries only in-frame clones and drops some. The sample yields roughly 140,000 clones, about 79% seen once. Sequencing was done on a sample of peripheral blood. Receptor source: a woman in her 50s in a cohort sampled during active or convalescent COVID-19.

This clone was recorded many times. This rearrangement joins TRBV2 to TRBJ1-4, with 9 bases aligning to TRBD1. The CDR3 is 15 amino acids. V shed 8 bases, J shed 8 bases, and the junction held 12 bases outside the gene matches. Germline assignment: CDR1 SNHLY and CDR2 FYNNEI. CDR3: CASLRMGQGGEKLFF. CDR3 DNA: TGTGCCAGCCTCAGGATGGGACAGGGAGGGGAAAAACTGTTTTTT.

The V call is TRBV6-2 or TRBV6-3, the J call TRBJ2-1; tentatively, D is TRBD2 (6 bases). The CDR3 sequence is 18 residues long. Trimming removed 2 bases from V and 1 base from J, with 18 bases in between. The germline V gene encodes CDR1 MNHEY and CDR2 SVGEGT. For the CDR3, the DNA is TGTGCCAGCAGTTACCCCCGTGTGTTTGGAGGGTCCTACAATGAGCAGTTCTTC. Protein sequence: CASSYPRVFGGSYNEQFF.

This clone was seen once. The rearrangement joins TRBV6-5 to TRBJ1-1; possible D gene TRBD1, 5 bases. In germline, CDR1 is MNHEY, CDR2 SVGAGI. The V end lost 2 bases, the J end lost 6 bases, and 13 bases lay between the germline ends. This CDR3 spans 14 amino acids. CDR3 coding DNA: TGTGCCAGCAGTTACCAAGGGGCGTTTCCTGAAGCTTTCTTT. It specifies CASSYQGAFPEAFF.

This clone was counted only a few times. The chain joins TRBV11-2 to TRBJ1-1; 11 positions match TRBD1. Germline V lookup: CDR1 SGHAT, CDR2 FQNNGV. The CDR3 length is 15 residues. V shed 5 bases and J 6 bases; nucleotides not matched to a gene: 8. CDR3 nucleotides: TGTGCCAGCAGCCCGAGGACAGGGGGCTCTCCTGAAGCTTTCTTT. It specifies CASSPRTGGSPEAFF.

As concerns this clone: A read error may explain this, as a much larger clone is one base away. V and J are TRBV28 and TRBJ2-3, with 14 positions matching TRBD2. J gave up 3 bases and V 6 bases, and 2 bases lay outside the gene matches. The CDR3 extends over 15 amino acids. Germline CDR1 MDHEN, CDR2 SYDVKM. CDR3 coding DNA: TGTGCCAGCAGGGGGACTAGCGGGGGAACAGATACGCAGTATTTT. Its translation: CASRGTSGGTDTQYF.

The V call is TRBV12-3 or TRBV12-4, the J call TRBJ1-6, with 8 bases that match TRBD1. The J segment lost 8 bases and the V segment lost 9 bases, leaving 3 bases of the junction unmatched. The CDR3 is 12 amino acids. The CDR3, as DNA: TGTGCCAGGGGACAGGCGGATTCACCCCTCCACTTT. Translated: CARGQADSPLHF.

The rearrangement uses TRBV4-3 and TRBJ2-1; TRBD2 matches at 11 bases. This CDR3 has 16 amino acids. Germline trimming cut 3 bases from V and 4 bases from J; bases unmatched to any gene: 5. Germline V gene sequence: CDR1 LGHNA, CDR2 YSLEER. The CDR3 sequence is CASSQIAGGAYNEQFF. The CDR3 DNA is TGCGCCAGCAGCCAGATAGCGGGGGGGGCTTACAATGAGCAGTTCTTC.

The V and J genes are TRBV3-1 (or the pseudogene TRBV3-2) and TRBJ2-7, with D possibly matching TRBD1 (7 bases). Looked up from germline, CDR1 is LGHDT and CDR2 is YNNKEL (reference sequence). This CDR3 contains 15 residues. The ends were cut back, 5 bases at V and 3 bases at J, with 17 bases in the middle. The CDR3 sequence is CASSGTWTGHYEQYF. The DNA for the CDR3 is TGTGCCAGCAGCGGGACTTGGACAGGACACTACGAGCAGTACTTC.

J is TRBJ1-5 and V is TRBV6-4; D might be TRBD1 (5 bases). This CDR3 contains 14 residues. Trimming took 7 bases from V and 4 from J, leaving 14 bases between them. CDR1 is MRHNA and CDR2 is SNTAGT in the germline V gene. DNA for the CDR3: TGTGCCAGCAAGGGAACAGGCTTTAATCAGCCCCAGCATTTT. This encodes CASKGTGFNQPQHF.

V and J are TRBV5-1 and TRBJ1-4; a weak D match, TRBD1 (6 bases). The CDR3 loop spans 14 amino acids. Deletions cut 5 bases from V and 7 bases from J, with 15 bases between. Germline V gives CDR1 SGHRS, CDR2 YFSETQ. The CDR3 region is CASRKLQGAEKLFF. The CDR3 DNA sequence: TGCGCCAGCAGAAAATTACAGGGAGCTGAAAAACTGTTTTTT.

The V call is TRBV23-1, the J call TRBJ1-5; 8 bases are a match to TRBD1. TRBV23-1 is an ORF for which the function is uncertain. The CDR3 has 14 amino acids. Unmatched junction bases numbered 5, after V lost 2 bases and J lost 8 bases. CDR3 DNA sequence: TGCGCCAGCAGTCAACGCCAGGGGGCGAAGCCCCAGCATTTT. Translation: CASSQRQGAKPQHF.

The chain employs TRBV29-1 and TRBJ1-2, with D unresolved. Germline V CDR1 and CDR2: SQVTM, ANQGSEA. With 4 bases removed from V and 0 bases from J, the gap between germline ends came to 6 bases. The CDR3 runs 12 residues. In nucleotides, the CDR3 is TGCAGCGTTGGGCAGGCTAACTATGGCTACACCTTC. Protein: CSVGQANYGYTF. Full variable domain (missing parts from reference TRBV29-1 and TRBJ1-2): SAVISQKPSRDICQRGTSLTIQCQVDSQVTMMFWYRQQPGQSLTLIATANQGSEATYESGFVIDKFPISRPNLTFSTLTVSNMSPEDSSIYLCSVGQANYGYTFGSGTRLTVV.

The chain employs TRBV12-3 or TRBV12-4 and TRBJ1-6; D remains unclear. The CDR3 is 13 residues long. V was cut by 5 bases and J by 6 bases, with 8 bases left in between. CDR3 nucleotides: TGTGCCAGCAGTCCAGTCCGTAATTCACCCCTCCACTTT. Protein product: CASSPVRNSPLHF.

There are many counts of this clone. CDR3 amino acids: CASSSRDTDSGNTIYF. DNA for the CDR3: TGTGCCAGTAGTTCCCGGGACACGGACTCTGGAAACACCATATATTTT. The V and J genes are TRBV19 and TRBJ1-3, with a weak D call TRBD1 (6 bases). The germline V gene has CDR1 LNHDA and CDR2 SQIVND (reference sequence). CDR3 length: 16 residues. Trimming cost V 5 bases and J 0 bases, with 14 bases left between them.

There are a few counts of this clone. The chain has TRBV13 and TRBJ1-2, with D perhaps TRBD1 (6 bases). The CDR3 contains 17 residues. Trimming removed 4 bases at V and 0 bases at J, with 18 bases between. Per the germline V gene, CDR1 is PRHDT and CDR2 is FYEKMQ (reference sequence). CDR3 nucleotides: TGTGCCAGCAGCTCCCGCGGGCGGGGGGCGACTAACTATGGCTACACCTTC. It specifies CASSSRGRGATNYGYTF.

The CDR3 sequence: CASSPQQGSYEQYF. For the CDR3, the DNA is TGTGCCAGCAGCCCGCAACAGGGTTCCTACGAGCAGTACTTC. The rearrangement links TRBV7-2 to TRBJ2-7; the D gene is possibly TRBD1 (6 bases). CDR3 size: 14 residues. Trimming shortened V by 5 bases and J by 1 base, and 12 bases separated the two germline ends. CDR1 and CDR2 from the germline V gene are SGHTA and FQGNSA.

The chain's CDR3 is CASSDGTGDTGELFF. CDR3 DNA: TGTGCCAGCAGTGACGGGACAGGGGACACCGGGGAGCTGTTTTTT. This sequence joins TRBV6-4 and TRBJ2-2; the match to TRBD1 covers 10 bases. The CDR3 is 15 residues long. The V and J ends lost 2 bases and 3 bases, in that order; junction bases with no gene match: 0. Germline V gene lookup returns CDR1 MRHNA and CDR2 SNTAGT.

The gene calls are TRBV7-9 and TRBJ1-6; no clear D gene. Germline V gene data show CDR1 as SEHNR and CDR2 as FQNEAQ (reference sequence). There are 15 residues in the CDR3. V was clipped by 5 bases and J by 7 bases, with 15 bases between them. The CDR3 loop is CASSRASAENSPLHF. In nucleotides, the CDR3 is TGTGCCAGCAGCCGCGCGTCGGCGGAGAATTCACCCCTCCACTTT.

On this clone itself: Germline is not matched at one junction end, which may reflect a read error. CDR3 in amino acids: CASSRDRVLCF. The CDR3 nucleotides are TGTGCCAGCAGCCGGGACAGGGTACTATGTTTC. V gene TRBV3-1 (or the pseudogene TRBV3-2) combines with J gene TRBJ1-2; 9 bases align to TRBD1. In germline, CDR1 is LGHDT, CDR2 YNNKEL (reference sequence). CDR3 size: 11 residues.

In nucleotides, the CDR3 is TGTGCCAGCAGCTCAGGACAGGGGAACGAGCAGTACTTC. Amino acid sequence: CASSSGQGNEQYF. The chain couples TRBV11-2 to TRBJ2-7; TRBD1 agrees at 9 bases. CDR1 is SGHAT and CDR2 is FQNNGV in the germline V gene. The CDR3 has 13 residues. The ends lost 4 bases at V and 5 bases at J; junction bases unmatched: 3.

The genes are TRBV3-1 (or the pseudogene TRBV3-2) and TRBJ2-1, with D hard to call. Trimming took 5 bases from V and 2 from J, leaving 13 bases between them. The germline V gene encodes CDR1 LGHDT and CDR2 YNNKEL (reference sequence). This CDR3 has 15 amino acids. For the CDR3, the DNA is TGTGCCAGCAGCTCATGGGCAGGCACCTACAATGAGCAGTTCTTC. Its translation: CASSSWAGTYNEQFF.

The V call is TRBV7-8, the J call TRBJ2-1; TRBD1 matches 11 bases. V gave up 2 bases and J gave up 7 bases; unmatched junction bases: 7. The CDR3 has 16 residues. Germline V gene lookup returns CDR1 SGHVS and CDR2 FQNEAQ. The CDR3 sequence: CASSLRPGQGANEQFF. CDR3 coding DNA: TGTGCCAGCAGCTTAAGACCCGGACAGGGGGCAAATGAGCAGTTCTTC. The variable domain in full, completed from reference TRBV7-8 and TRBJ2-1, reads GAGVSQSPRYKVAKRGQDVALRCDPISGHVSLFWYQQALGQGPEFLTYFQNEAQLDKSGLPSDRFFAERPEGSVSTLKIQRTQQEDSAVYLCASSLRPGQGANEQFFGPGTRLTVL.

The rearrangement joins TRBV3-1 (or the pseudogene TRBV3-2) to TRBJ2-3; TRBD2 matches 11 bases. This CDR3 comprises 14 residues. Trimming took 6 bases from V and 5 from J; bases not matched to a gene: 4. In germline, CDR1 is LGHDT, CDR2 YNNKEL (reference sequence). The CDR3 loop reads CASRDLAGGDTQYF. The CDR3, as DNA: TGTGCCAGCAGGGACCTAGCGGGGGGAGATACGCAGTATTTT.

The rearrangement joins TRBV7-8 to TRBJ2-5; 13 positions agree with TRBD2. V gave up 3 bases and J gave up 5 bases; unmatched junction bases: 3. This CDR3 spans 15 amino acids. Germline-derived CDR1 and CDR2 are SGHVS and FQNEAQ. The DNA of the CDR3 is TGTGCCAGCAGCTTTCGACTAGCGGGGGGTGAGACCCAGTACTTC. Amino acids: CASSFRLAGGETQYF.